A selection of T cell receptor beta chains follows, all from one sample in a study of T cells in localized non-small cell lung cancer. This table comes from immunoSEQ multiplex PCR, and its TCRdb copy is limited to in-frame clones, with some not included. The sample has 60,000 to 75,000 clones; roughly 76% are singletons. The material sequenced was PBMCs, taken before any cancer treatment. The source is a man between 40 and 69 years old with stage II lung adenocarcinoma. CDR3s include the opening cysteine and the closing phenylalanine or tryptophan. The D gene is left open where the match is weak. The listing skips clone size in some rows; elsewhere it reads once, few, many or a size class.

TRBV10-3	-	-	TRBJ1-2	TGTGCCATCAGTGATCTTACAGGTCGGCAGTCATACTATGGCTACACCTTC	CAISDLTGRQSYYGYTF
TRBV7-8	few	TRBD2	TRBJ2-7	TGTGCCAGCAGCTTAAGGCGGGGGGCCTGGGGGGAGCAGTACTTC	CASSLRRGAWGEQYF
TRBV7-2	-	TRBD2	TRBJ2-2	TGTGCCAGCAGCTTAACGGGGAGGGGCACCGGGGAGCTGTTTTTT	CASSLTGRGTGELFF
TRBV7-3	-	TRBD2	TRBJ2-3	TGTGCCAGCAGCCGTCTAGGGACTAGCGGAGATACGCAGTATTTT	CASSRLGTSGDTQYF
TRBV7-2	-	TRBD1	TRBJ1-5	TGTGCCAGCAGCGAGCGGACAGGGCAGAATCAGCCCCAGCATTTT	CASSERTGQNQPQHF
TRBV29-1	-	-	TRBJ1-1	TGCAGCGTTGACAGGAACACTGAAGCTTTCTTT	CSVDRNTEAFF
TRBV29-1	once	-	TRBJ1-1	TGCAGCGTTGTTCCCCCTCGGCCGTCGAACACTGAAGCTTTCTTT	CSVVPPRPSNTEAFF
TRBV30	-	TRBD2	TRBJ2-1	TGTGCCTGGAGGACTAGCGGGATTTACAATGAGCAGTTCTTC	CAWRTSGIYNEQFF
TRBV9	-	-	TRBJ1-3	TGTGCCAGCAGCGTAGGTAGCGGCTCTGGAAACACCATATATTTT	CASSVGSGSGNTIYF
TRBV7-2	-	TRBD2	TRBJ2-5	TGTGCCAGCAGCTTAGACCCGGGAGGGCCGAAGACCCAGTACTTC	CASSLDPGGPKTQYF
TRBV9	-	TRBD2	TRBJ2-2	TGTGCCAGCAGCCCTTATGGACTAGTAAACACCGGGGAGCTGTTTTTT	CASSPYGLVNTGELFF